The subject of this entry is one TCR beta chain. Clones were sequenced by immunoSEQ multiplex PCR, and TCRdb holds only the in-frame ones, with some missing. Among approximately 200,000 clones listed, around 84% were seen once. The data belong to a study of blood T cell repertoires in COVID-19. The overall study: The United States, Italy and Spain provided the acute and convalescent COVID-19 samples.

V lost 0 bases and J 1 base, leaving 6 bases between the germline ends. Germline assignment: CDR1 SNHLY and CDR2 FYNNEI. The CDR3 extends over 14 amino acids. Source material: peripheral blood. The chain uses TRBV2 and TRBJ2-5; TRBD2 might be the D (5 bases). The sequence was obtained from a woman over 75 with COVID-19, enrolled during active disease. CDR3 in amino acids: CASSEADFQETQYF. CDR3 sequence (DNA): TGTGCCAGCAGTGAAGCGGACTTCCAAGAGACCCAGTACTTC.